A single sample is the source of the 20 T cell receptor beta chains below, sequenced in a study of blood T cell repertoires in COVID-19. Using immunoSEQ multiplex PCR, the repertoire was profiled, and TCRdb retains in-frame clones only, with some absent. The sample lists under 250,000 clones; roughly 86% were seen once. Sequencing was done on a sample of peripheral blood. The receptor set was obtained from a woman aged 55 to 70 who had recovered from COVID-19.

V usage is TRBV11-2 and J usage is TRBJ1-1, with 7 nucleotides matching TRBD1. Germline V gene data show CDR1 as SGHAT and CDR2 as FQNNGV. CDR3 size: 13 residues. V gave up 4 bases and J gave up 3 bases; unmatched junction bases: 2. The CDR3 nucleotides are TGTGCCAGCAGCTCCGACAGGGACACTGAAGCTTTCTTT. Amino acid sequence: CASSSDRDTEAFF.

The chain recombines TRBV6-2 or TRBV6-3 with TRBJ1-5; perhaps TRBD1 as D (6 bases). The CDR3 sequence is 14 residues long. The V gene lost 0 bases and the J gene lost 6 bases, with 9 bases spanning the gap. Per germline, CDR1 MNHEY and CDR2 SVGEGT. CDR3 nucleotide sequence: TGTGCCAGCAGTTACTCGAGGGGGATTCAGCCCCAGCATTTT. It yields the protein CASSYSRGIQPQHF.

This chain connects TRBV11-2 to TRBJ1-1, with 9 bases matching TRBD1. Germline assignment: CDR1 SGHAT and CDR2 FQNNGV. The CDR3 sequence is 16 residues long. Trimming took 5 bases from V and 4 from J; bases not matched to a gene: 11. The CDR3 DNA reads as TGTGCCAGCAGCCCCCACAGGGGGCGAGGTATCACTGAAGCTTTCTTT. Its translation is CASSPHRGRGITEAFF.

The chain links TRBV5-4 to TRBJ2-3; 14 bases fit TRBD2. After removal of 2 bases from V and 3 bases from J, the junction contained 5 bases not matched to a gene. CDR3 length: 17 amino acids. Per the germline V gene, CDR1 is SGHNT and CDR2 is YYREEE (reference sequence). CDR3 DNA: TGTGCCAGCAGCTTAGGACTAGCGGGGGGCAGGACAGATACGCAGTATTTT. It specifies CASSLGLAGGRTDTQYF.

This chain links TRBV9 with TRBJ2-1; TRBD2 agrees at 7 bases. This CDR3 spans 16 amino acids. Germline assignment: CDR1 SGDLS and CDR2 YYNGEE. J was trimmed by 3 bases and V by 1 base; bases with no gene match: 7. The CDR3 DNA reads TGTGCCAGCAGCGTAAAAGTGGGGGGGATCTACAATGAGCAGTTCTTC. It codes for CASSVKVGGIYNEQFF.

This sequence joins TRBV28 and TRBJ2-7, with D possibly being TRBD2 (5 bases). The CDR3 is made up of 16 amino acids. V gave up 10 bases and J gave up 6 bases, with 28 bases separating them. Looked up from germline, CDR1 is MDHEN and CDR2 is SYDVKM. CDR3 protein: CATIIYRGYGFFEQYF. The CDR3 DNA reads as TGTGCCACAATAATCTACCGGGGTTACGGGTTTTTCGAGCAGTACTTC. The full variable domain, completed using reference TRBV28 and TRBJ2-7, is DVKVTQSSRYLVKRTGEKVFLECVQDMDHENMFWYRQDPGLGLRLIYFSYDVKMKEKGDIPEGYSVSREKKERFSLILESASTNQTSMYLCATIIYRGYGFFEQYFGPGTRLTVT.

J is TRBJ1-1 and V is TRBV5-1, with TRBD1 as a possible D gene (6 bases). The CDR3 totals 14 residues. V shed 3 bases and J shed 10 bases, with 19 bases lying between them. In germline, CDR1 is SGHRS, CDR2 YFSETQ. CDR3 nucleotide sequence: TGCGCCAGCAGCTCTACAGGGAGTAACGGAGGAGCTTTCTTT. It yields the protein CASSSTGSNGGAFF.

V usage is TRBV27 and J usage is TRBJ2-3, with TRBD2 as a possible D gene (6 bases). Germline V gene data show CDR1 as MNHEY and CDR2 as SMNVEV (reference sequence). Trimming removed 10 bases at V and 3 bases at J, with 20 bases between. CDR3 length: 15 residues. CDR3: CATRLPSGGTDTQYF. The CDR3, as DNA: TGTGCCACCCGCCTCCCCAGTGGGGGGACAGATACGCAGTATTTT.

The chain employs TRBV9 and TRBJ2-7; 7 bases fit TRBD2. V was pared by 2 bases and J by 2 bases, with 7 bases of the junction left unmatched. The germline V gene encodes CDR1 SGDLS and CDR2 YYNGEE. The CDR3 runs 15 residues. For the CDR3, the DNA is TGTGCCAGCAGCGTTGCTGCGGGGGTAACCTACGAGCAGTACTTC. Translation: CASSVAAGVTYEQYF.

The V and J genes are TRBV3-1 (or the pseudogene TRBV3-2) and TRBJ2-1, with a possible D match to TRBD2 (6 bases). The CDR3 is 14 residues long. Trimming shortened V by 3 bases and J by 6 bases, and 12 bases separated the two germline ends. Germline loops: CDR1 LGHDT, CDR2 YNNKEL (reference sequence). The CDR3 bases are TGTGCCAGCAGCCAGACGCGGGGAGCCAATGAGCAGTTCTTC. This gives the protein CASSQTRGANEQFF.

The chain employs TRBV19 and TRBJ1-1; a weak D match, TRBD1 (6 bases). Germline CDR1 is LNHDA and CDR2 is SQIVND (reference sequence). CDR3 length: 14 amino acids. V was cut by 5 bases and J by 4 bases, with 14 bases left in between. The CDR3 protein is CASSRQGRPTEAFF. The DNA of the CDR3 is TGTGCCAGTAGTCGTCAGGGGCGACCCACTGAAGCTTTCTTT.

The CDR3 spells CASSPRGACTF. Written as DNA, the CDR3 is TGTGCCAGCAGCCCTCGGGGAGCCTGCACCTTC. J is TRBJ1-2 and V is TRBV7-4; D is unclear. Germline assignment: CDR1 SGHVT and CDR2 SQSDAQ. CDR3 length: 11 amino acids. Trimming took off 5 bases at V and 13 bases at J, with 14 bases between the two ends.

The CDR3 bases are TGTGCCAGCAGTGCCACAGGGGTGATAGGCACCGGGGAGCTGTTTTTT. Translating gives CASSATGVIGTGELFF. The chain has TRBV27 and TRBJ2-2, with 7 bases fitting TRBD1. V gave up 5 bases and J gave up 4 bases; unmatched junction bases: 10. Germline values: CDR1 MNHEY, CDR2 SMNVEV (reference sequence). The CDR3 sequence is 16 residues long.

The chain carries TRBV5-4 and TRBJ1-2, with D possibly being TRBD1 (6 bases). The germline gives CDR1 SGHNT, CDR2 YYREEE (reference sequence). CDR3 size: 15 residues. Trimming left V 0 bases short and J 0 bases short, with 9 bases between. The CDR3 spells CASSLEGQSNYGYTF. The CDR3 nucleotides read TGTGCCAGCAGCTTGGAAGGACAGTCTAACTATGGCTACACCTTC.

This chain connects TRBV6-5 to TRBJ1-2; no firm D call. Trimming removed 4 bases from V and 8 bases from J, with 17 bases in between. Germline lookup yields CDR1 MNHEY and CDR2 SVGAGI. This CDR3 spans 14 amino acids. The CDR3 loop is CASSSDGNQRGYTF. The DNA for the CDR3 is TGTGCCAGCAGTTCGGACGGGAACCAGAGGGGCTACACCTTC.

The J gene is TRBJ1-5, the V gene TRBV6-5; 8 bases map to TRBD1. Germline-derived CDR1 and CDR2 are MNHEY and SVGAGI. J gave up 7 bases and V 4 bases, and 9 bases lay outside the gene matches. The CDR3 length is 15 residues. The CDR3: CASSSLGQGLQPQHF. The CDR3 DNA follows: TGTGCCAGCAGTTCCCTCGGACAGGGCTTGCAGCCCCAGCATTTT.

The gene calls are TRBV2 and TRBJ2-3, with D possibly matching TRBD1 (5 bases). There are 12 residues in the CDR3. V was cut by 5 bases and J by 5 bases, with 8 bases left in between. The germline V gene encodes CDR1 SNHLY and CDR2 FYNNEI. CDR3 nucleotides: TGTGCCAGCAGTTGGGGCCGAGATACGCAGTATTTT. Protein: CASSWGRDTQYF.

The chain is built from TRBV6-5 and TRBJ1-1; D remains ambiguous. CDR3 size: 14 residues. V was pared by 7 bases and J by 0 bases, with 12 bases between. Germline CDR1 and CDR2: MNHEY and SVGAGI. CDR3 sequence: CASTRTSMNTEAFF. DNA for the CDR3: TGTGCCAGCACACGAACTTCCATGAACACTGAAGCTTTCTTT.

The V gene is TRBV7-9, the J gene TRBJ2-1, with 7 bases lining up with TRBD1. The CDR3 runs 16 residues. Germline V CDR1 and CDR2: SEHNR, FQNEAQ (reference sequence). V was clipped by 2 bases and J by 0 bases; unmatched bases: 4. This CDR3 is CASSLQGVSSYNEQFF. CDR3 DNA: TGTGCCAGCAGCTTACAGGGGGTTAGCTCCTACAATGAGCAGTTCTTC.

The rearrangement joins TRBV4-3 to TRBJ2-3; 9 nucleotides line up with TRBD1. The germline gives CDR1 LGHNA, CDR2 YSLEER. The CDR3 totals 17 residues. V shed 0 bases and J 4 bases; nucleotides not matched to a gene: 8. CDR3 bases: TGCGCCAGCAGCCAAGATCGCCGGACAGGGGCCGCAGATACGCAGTATTTT. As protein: CASSQDRRTGAADTQYF.